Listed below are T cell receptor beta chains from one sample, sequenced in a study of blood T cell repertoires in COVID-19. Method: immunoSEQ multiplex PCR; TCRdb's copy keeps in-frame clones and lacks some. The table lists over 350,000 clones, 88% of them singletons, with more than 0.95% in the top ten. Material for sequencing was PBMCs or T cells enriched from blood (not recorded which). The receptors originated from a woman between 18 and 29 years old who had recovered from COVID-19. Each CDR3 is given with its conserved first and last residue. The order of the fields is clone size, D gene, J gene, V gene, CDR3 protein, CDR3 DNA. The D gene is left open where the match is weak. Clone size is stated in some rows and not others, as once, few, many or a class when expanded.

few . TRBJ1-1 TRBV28 CASSPPGLATEAFF TGTGCCAGCAGTCCCCCAGGCCTGGCCACTGAAGCTTTCTTT
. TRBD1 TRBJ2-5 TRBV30 CAWRRLQGDQETQYF TGTGCCTGGAGGAGGTTACAGGGGGACCAAGAGACCCAGTACTTC
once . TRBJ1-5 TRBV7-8 CASSFAIWGVDQPQHF TGTGCCAGCAGCTTCGCTATTTGGGGGGTGGACCAGCCCCAGCATTTT
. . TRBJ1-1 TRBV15 CATSGLQGATEAFF TGTGCCACCAGCGGTCTACAGGGCGCCACTGAAGCTTTCTTT
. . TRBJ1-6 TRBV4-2 CASSQDEQEGTPLHF TGTGCCAGCAGCCAAGACGAACAGGAGGGCACACCCCTCCACTTT
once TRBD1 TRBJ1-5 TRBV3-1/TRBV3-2 CASSQTGVGQPQHF TGTGCCAGCAGCCAAACAGGGGTCGGGCAGCCCCAGCATTTT
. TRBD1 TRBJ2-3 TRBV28 CAITAGTGSSTDTQYF TGTGCCATCACCGCGGGGACAGGGTCTAGCACAGATACGCAGTATTTT
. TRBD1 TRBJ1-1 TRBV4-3 CASSQGQGLPEAFF TGCGCCAGCAGCCAAGGACAGGGATTGCCTGAAGCTTTCTTT
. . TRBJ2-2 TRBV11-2 CASTPMGGKNTGELFF TGTGCCAGCACCCCGATGGGGGGAAAGAACACCGGGGAGCTGTTTTTT
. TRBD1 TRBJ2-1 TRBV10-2 CASSEFRQGKGYNEQFF TGCGCCAGCAGTGAGTTCCGACAGGGGAAAGGGTACAATGAGCAGTTCTTC
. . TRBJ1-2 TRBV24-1 CATQGRSSNYGYTF TGTGCCACCCAGGGAAGGAGTTCTAACTATGGCTACACCTTC
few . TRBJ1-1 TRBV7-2 CASSLDNIRVWDTEAFF TGTGCCAGCAGCTTAGATAACATCAGGGTGTGGGACACTGAAGCTTTCTTT
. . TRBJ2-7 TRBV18 CASSPADYEQYF TGTGCCAGCTCACCCGCGGACTACGAGCAGTACTTC
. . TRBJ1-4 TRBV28 CASSLGSREKRLFF TGTGCCAGCAGTTTAGGTTCTCGGGAAAAGCGACTGTTTTTT
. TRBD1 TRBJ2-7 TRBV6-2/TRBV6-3 CASSYDTTGGFYYEQYF TGTGCCAGCAGTTACGATACGACAGGGGGTTTCTACTACGAGCAGTACTTC
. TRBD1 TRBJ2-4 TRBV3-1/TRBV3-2 CASSQGLLDRGLSGKNIQYF TGTGCCAGCAGCCAAGGTCTCCTGGACAGGGGGCTCTCGGGCAAAAACATTCAGTACTTC
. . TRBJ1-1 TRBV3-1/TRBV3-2 CASSARAMNTEAFF TGTGCCAGCAGCGCCAGGGCGATGAACACTGAAGCTTTCTTT
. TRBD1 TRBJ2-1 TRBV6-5 CASSLDRAYNEQFF TGTGCCAGCAGTCTCGACAGGGCCTACAATGAGCAGTTCTTC
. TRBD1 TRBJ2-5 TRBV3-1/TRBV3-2 CASSQAGKGQGAETQYF TGTGCCAGCAGCCAAGCGGGGAAGGGACAGGGGGCCGAGACCCAGTACTTC
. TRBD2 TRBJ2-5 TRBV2 CASSGSGAETQYF TGTGCCAGCAGTGGTAGCGGGGCGGAGACCCAGTACTTC
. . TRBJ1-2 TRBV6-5 CASSRMNYYGYTF TGTGCCAGCAGTCGCATGAACTACTATGGCTACACCTTC
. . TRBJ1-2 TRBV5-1 CASSLGAGVEYTF TGCGCCAGCAGCTTGGGGGCAGGGGTTGAATACACCTTC
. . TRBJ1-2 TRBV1 CTSREVRGTKNYGYTF TGCACCAGCCGGGAAGTCAGGGGGACAAAAAACTATGGCTACACCTTC
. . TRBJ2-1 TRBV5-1 CASSLDLDKNEQFF TGCGCCAGCAGCTTGGATTTGGACAAAAATGAGCAGTTCTTC
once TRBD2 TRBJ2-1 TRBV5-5 CASSLGASGVDEQFF TGTGCCAGCAGCTTGGGGGCTAGCGGGGTGGATGAGCAGTTCTTC
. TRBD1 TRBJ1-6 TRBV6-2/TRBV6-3 CASSPFPNLRDRSSYNSPLHF TGTGCCAGCAGTCCCTTCCCCAACCTACGGGACAGAAGCTCCTATAATTCACCCCTCCACTTT
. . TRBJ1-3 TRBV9 CASSADGGSGNTIYF TGTGCCAGCAGCGCCGACGGAGGCTCTGGAAACACCATATATTTT
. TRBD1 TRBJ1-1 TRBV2 CASRKQGINTEAFF TGTGCCAGCAGAAAACAGGGGATTAACACTGAAGCTTTCTTT